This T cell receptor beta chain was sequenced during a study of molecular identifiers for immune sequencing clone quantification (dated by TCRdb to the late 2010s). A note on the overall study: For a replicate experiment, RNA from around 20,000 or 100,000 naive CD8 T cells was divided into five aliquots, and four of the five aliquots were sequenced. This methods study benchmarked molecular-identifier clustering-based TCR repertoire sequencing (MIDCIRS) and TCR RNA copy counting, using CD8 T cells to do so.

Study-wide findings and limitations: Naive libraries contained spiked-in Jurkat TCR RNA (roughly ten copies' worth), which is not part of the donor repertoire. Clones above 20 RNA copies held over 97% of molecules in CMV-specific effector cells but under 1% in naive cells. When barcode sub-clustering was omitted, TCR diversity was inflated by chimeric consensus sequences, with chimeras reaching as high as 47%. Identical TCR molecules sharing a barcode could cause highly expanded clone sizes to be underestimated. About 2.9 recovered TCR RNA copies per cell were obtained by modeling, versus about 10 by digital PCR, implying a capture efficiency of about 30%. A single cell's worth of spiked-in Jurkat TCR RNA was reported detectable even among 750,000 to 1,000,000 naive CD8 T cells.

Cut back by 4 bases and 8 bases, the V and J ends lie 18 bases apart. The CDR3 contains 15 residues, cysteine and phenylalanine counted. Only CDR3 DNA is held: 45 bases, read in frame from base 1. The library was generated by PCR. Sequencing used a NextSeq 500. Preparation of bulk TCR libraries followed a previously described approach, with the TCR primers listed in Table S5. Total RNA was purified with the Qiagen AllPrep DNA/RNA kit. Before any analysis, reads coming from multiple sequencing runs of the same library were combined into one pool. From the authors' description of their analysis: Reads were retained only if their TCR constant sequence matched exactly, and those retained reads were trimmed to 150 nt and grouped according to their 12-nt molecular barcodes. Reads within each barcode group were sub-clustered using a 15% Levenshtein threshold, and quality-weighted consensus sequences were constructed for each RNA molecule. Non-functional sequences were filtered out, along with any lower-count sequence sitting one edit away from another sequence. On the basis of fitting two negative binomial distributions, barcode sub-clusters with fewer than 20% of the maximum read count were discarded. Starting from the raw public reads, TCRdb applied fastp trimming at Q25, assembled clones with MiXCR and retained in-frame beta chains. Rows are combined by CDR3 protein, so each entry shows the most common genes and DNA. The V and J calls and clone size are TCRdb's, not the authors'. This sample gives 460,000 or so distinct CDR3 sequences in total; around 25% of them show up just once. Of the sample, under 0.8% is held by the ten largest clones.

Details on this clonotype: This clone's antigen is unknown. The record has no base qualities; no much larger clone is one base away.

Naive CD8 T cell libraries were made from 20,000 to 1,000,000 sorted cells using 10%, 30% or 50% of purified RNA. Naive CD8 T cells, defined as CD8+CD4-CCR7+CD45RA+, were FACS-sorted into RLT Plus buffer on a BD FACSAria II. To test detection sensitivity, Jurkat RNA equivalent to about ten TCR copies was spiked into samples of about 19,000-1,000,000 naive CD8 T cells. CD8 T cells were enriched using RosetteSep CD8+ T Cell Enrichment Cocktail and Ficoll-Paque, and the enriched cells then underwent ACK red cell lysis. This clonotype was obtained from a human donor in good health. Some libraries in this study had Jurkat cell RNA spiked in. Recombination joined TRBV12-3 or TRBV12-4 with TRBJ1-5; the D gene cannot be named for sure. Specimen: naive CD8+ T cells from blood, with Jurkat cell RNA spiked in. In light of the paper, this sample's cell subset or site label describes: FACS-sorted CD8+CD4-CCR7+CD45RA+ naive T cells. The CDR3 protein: CASSSYRDGAKPQHF. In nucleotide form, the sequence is TGTGCCAGCAGTTCATACCGGGATGGCGCAAAGCCCCAGCATTTT.